This TCR beta chain was sequenced during a study of spatial heterogeneity in lung cancer (dated by TCRdb to about 2019). Describing the broader study: Donors were around 69 patients with early-stage, untreated non-small cell lung cancer from the lung TRACERx cohort. Both alpha and beta chains were TCR-sequenced in 210 or so tumor regions, under 70 matched nontumor lung samples and 56 PBMC samples obtained at surgery. Beta-chain transcripts were consistently detected in greater numbers than alpha-chain transcripts, which likely reflected higher beta-chain transcript abundance. In the raw uncorrected reads, each unique combination of TCR and UMI appeared more than ten times on average. Nonsynonymous mutation counts, determined by whole-exome sequencing of tumor tissue, were related to features of the TCR repertoire. The study quantitatively compared TCR alpha and beta repertoires across multiple tumor regions, matched nontumor lung and blood in non-small cell lung cancer. Follow-up PBMC samples were sequenced whenever available, and the median time to follow-up was 2 to 3 years after resection. The investigation overall reported the following: Confirming at a functional level the hypothesis that regional TCRs recognize regional mutations was considered to require additional single-cell paired TCR alpha and beta sequencing. Only 13 to 15 patients were included in the comparisons of baseline and follow-up blood repertoires. Ubiquitous expanded tumor TCRs showed up in blood more often at tumor resection than at routine follow-up.

Read against the paper, the sample's time point label means: blood at routine non-recurrence follow-up after resection. Without any cell sorting, TCR sequencing was performed on whole RNA extracted either from tumor and nontumor lung tissue or from cryopreserved PBMC samples. Only patients for whom sufficient RNA was available from at least two tumor regions were selected for TCR sequencing. The protocol used for the library was 5' RACE. The listed sequencing device is NextSeq 500. To allow correction of PCR and sequencing errors, the TCR library protocol tagged every TCR cDNA molecule with a unique molecular identifier. In the source study's methods: Decombinator tools were used for TCR identification, UMI-based error correction and CDR3 extraction. Expanded TCRs were defined as those above a frequency of 2 per 1,000, corresponding to the top 1% of the tumor frequency distribution. Renyi diversity was calculated using the R vegan package after each repertoire was subsampled 100 times to 5,000 TCRs. To build CDR3 similarity networks, amino acid triplet string-kernel similarity was used, and CDR3s were connected when their pairwise similarity was above 0.82. The public reads were quality trimmed at Q25 with fastp and then assembled into clones with MiXCR by TCRdb, keeping productive beta chains. Rows matching on CDR3 protein sequence are summarized as one entry with the most common DNA and genes. The V and J calls shown here were made by TCRdb, not taken from the authors' results. The sample contains around 110,000 distinct CDR3 sequences, approximately 12% of them found a single time. The top ten clones comprise approximately 16% of the sample.

As concerns this clonotype: No antigen is known for it. It has no much larger one-base neighbor in the sample; base qualities were not kept.

The CDR3 contains 14 residues, cysteine and phenylalanine counted. CDR3 DNA is the only sequence kept; it has 42 bases, read in frame from the first base. The junction shows trimming of 4 bases on V and 8 bases on J, plus 17 bases between the germline ends. CDR1 and CDR2 (MGHRA, YSYEKL) derive from the germline V gene. The chain was built from TRBV4-1 and TRBJ1-2, with a tentative D gene TRBD1 over 6 matching bases. The sequence was obtained from a male donor with early-stage non-small cell lung cancer. Sequences were derived from PBMCs, sampled at follow-up. CDR3 protein: CASSLGHSPQGYTF. The DNA reads as follows: TGCGCCAGCAGCCTGGGACACTCGCCCCAAGGCTACACCTTC.